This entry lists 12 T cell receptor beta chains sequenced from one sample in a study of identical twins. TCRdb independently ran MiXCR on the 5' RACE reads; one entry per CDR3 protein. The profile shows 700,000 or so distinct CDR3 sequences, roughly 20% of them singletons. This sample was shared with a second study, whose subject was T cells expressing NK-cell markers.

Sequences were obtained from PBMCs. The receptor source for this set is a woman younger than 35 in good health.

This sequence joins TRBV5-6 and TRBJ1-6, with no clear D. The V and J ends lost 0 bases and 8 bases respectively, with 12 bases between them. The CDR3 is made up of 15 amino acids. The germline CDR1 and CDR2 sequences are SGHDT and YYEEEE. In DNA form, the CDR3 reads TGTGCCAGCAGCTTGGCCGGGCGGTCTTATTCACCCCTCCACTTT. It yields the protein CASSLAGRSYSPLHF.

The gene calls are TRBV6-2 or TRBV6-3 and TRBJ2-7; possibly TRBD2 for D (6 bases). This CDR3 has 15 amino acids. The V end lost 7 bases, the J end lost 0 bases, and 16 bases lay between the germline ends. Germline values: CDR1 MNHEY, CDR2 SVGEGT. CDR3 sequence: CASKRDWRSSYEQYF. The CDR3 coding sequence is TGTGCCAGCAAGAGGGACTGGCGGTCCTCCTACGAGCAGTACTTC.

CDR3 nucleotide sequence: TGTGCCAGCAGTGATAGCGGGACTTCCGGGGACCAGTACTTC. Translated: CASSDSGTSGDQYF. This rearrangement joins TRBV27 to TRBJ2-5; 8 nucleotides line up with TRBD2. The CDR3 runs 14 residues. CDR1 is MNHEY, CDR2 SMNVEV, per germline (reference sequence). Germline trimming cut 5 bases from V and 10 bases from J; bases unmatched to any gene: 12.

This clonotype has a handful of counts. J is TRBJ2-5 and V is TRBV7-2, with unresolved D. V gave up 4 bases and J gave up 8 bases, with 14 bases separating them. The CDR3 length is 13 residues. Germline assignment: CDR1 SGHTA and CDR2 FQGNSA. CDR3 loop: CASSWASDDTQYF. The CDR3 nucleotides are TGTGCCAGCAGCTGGGCCAGCGATGACACCCAGTACTTC. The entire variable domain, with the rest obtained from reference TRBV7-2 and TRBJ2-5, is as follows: GAGVSQSPSNKVTEKGKDVELRCDPISGHTALYWYRQSLGQGLEFLIYFQGNSAPDKSGLPSDRFSAERTGGSVSTLTIQRTQQEDSAVYLCASSWASDDTQYFGPGTRLLVL.

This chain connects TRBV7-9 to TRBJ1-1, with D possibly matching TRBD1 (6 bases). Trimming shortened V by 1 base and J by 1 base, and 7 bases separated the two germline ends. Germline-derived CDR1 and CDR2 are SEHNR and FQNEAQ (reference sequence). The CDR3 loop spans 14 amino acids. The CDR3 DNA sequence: TGTGCCAGCAGCTTAGAGACAGGGAACACTGAAGCTTTCTTT. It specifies CASSLETGNTEAFF.

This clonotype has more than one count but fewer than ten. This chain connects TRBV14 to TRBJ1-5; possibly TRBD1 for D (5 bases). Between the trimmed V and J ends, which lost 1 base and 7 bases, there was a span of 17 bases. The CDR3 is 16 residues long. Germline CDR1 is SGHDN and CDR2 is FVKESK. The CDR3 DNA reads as TGTGCCAGCAGCCAAGGCGGCGACAGCGCAGAGCAGCCCCAGCATTTT. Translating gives CASSQGGDSAEQPQHF. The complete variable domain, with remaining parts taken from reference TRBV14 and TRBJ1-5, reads EAGVTQFPSHSVIEKGQTVTLRCDPISGHDNLYWYRRVMGKEIKFLLHFVKESKQDESGMPNNRFLAERTGGTYSTLKVQPAELEDSGVYFCASSQGGDSAEQPQHFGDGTRLSIL.

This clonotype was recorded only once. CDR3 sequence reads: CASSYASQTSGADTQYF. The CDR3 coding sequence is TGTGCCAGCAGTTACGCCTCCCAGACTAGTGGGGCAGATACGCAGTATTTT. This chain connects TRBV6-2 or TRBV6-3 to TRBJ2-3; possibly TRBD2 for D (6 bases). Germline V gives CDR1 MNHEY, CDR2 SVGEGT. The CDR3 is made up of 17 amino acids. The V and J ends lost 2 bases and 4 bases respectively, with 19 bases between them.

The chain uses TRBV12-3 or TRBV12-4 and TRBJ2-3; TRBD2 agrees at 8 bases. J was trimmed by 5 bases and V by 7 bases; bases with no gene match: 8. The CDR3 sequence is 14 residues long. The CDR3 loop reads CASNQRGGGDTQYF. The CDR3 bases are TGTGCCAGCAACCAACGGGGGGGCGGAGATACGCAGTATTTT.

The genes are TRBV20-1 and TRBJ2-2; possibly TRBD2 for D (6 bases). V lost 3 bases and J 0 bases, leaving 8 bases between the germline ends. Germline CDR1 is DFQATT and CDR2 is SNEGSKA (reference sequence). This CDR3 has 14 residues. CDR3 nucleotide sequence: TGCAGTGCTAGTCGACTAGCGAACACCGGGGAGCTGTTTTTT. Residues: CSASRLANTGELFF.

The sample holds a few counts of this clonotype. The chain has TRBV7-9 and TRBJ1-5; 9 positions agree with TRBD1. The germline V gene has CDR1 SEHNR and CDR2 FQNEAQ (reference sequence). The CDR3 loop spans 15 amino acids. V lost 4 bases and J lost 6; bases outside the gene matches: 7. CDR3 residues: CASSSTGGGIQPQHF. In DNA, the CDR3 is TGTGCCAGCAGCTCAACAGGGGGCGGAATTCAGCCCCAGCATTTT.

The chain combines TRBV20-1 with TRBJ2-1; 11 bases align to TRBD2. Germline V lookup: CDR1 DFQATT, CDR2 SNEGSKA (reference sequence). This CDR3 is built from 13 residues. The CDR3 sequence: CRVSSGRAYEQFF. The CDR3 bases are TGCAGGGTCAGTAGCGGGAGGGCGTATGAGCAGTTCTTC.

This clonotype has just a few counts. CDR3 region: CSATGGDQPQHF. The DNA for the CDR3 is TGCAGTGCCACAGGGGGCGACCAGCCCCAGCATTTT. This sequence joins TRBV20-1 and TRBJ1-5; TRBD1 matches 9 bases. The CDR3 is 12 amino acids. Trimming cost V 6 bases and J 7 bases; bases outside gene matches: 4. CDR1 is DFQATT, CDR2 SNEGSKA, per germline (reference sequence).